This T cell receptor beta chain was identified during a study of cytomegalovirus exposure and HLA in healthy donors. General study results and limits: In a later analysis, productive TCRs from donors in an Asian-associated ancestry cluster reportedly carried fewer N-insertions than the cohort mean.

The PCR contained 60 Vbeta and 13 Jbeta primers. The method was immunoSEQ multiplex PCR; TCRdb's version includes in-frame clones alone and lacks a portion of them. This repertoire shows 150,000 to 200,000 clones, 80% found once; its top ten account for around 15%. In the case of this clone: As yet, its antigen is unknown.

Germline CDR1 MNHEY, CDR2 SVGAGI. The V gene lost 5 bases and the J gene lost 0 bases, with 8 bases spanning the gap. The CDR3 is 14 amino acids. The specimen was PBMCs. V gene TRBV6-5 combines with J gene TRBJ1-3, with D possibly matching TRBD1 (5 bases). This clonotype was obtained from a woman aged 40 to 55 in good health and CMV-seronegative. CDR3 amino acids: CASSQGLSGNTIYF. The CDR3 bases are TGTGCCAGCAGTCAGGGCCTCTCTGGAAACACCATATATTTT.